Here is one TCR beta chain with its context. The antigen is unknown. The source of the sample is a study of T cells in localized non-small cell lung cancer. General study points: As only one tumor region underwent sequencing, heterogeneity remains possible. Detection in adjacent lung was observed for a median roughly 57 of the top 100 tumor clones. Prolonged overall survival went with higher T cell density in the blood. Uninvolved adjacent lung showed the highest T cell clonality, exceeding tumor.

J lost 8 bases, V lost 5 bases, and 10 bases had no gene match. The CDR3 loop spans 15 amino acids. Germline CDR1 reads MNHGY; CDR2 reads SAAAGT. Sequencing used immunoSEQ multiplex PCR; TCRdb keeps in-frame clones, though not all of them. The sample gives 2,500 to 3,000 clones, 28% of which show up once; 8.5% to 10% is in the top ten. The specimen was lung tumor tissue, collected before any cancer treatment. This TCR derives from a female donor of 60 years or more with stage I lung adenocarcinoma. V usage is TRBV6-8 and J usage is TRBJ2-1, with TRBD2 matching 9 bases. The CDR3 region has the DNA TGTGCCAGCAGTGACGTTAGCGGGAGTATATATGAGCAGTTCTTC. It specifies CASSDVSGSIYEQFF.